Listed here are 14 T cell receptor beta chains from one sample, sequenced in a study of blood T cells in healthy people across ages. Through a sample-barcoded 5' primer and a J-beta primer mix, a second PCR was run for roughly 6 to 11 cycles. Each CDR3 protein gets one entry after TCRdb re-called the 5' RACE reads with MiXCR. The profile shows approximately 800,000 distinct CDR3 sequences, approximately 53% of them singletons. Sequencing used blood. These receptors all come from a man aged 35-49 years in good health.

The rearrangement links TRBV24-1 to TRBJ2-1; D is uncertain. Germline assignment: CDR1 KGHDR and CDR2 SFDVKD. The V end was cut by 3 bases, the J end by 0 bases, with 8 bases between. The CDR3 is 15 residues long. CDR3 amino acids: CATSDPNYSYNEQFF. In nucleotides, the CDR3 is TGTGCCACCAGTGATCCAAATTACTCCTACAATGAGCAGTTCTTC.

In its sample, this clonotype was seen once. V and J are TRBV6-5 and TRBJ2-3, with D perhaps TRBD2 (6 bases). This CDR3 region has 16 residues. Per the germline V gene, CDR1 is MNHEY and CDR2 is SVGAGI. V was clipped by 2 bases and J by 5 bases, with 17 bases between them. The CDR3: CASSYGATVGGDTQYF. In DNA, the CDR3 is TGTGCCAGCAGTTACGGTGCGACCGTGGGGGGAGATACGCAGTATTTT.

This chain joins TRBV28 and TRBJ1-4; possibly TRBD1 for D (6 bases). This CDR3 comprises 16 residues. Between the trimmed V and J ends, which lost 1 base and 7 bases, there was a span of 16 bases. Germline V gene data show CDR1 as MDHEN and CDR2 as SYDVKM. CDR3 nucleotide sequence: TGTGCCAGCAGTTTATCCCCTCGGGGGCCGGGTGAAAAACTGTTTTTT. Amino acids: CASSLSPRGPGEKLFF.

The chain carries TRBV7-9 and TRBJ2-1, with 9 positions matching TRBD2. Unmatched junction bases numbered 10, after V lost 6 bases and J lost 7 bases. This CDR3 region has 15 residues. Germline loops: CDR1 SEHNR, CDR2 FQNEAQ (reference sequence). The CDR3 sequence is CASRPNSGSHNEQFF. The CDR3 DNA sequence: TGTGCCAGCAGACCAAATAGCGGGAGTCATAATGAGCAGTTCTTC.

The chain has TRBV3-1 and TRBJ1-6; no reliable D call. Germline V gene data show CDR1 as LGHDT and CDR2 as YNNKEL (reference sequence). Trimming stripped 5 bases from V and 6 bases from J, with 14 bases between. The CDR3 is made up of 15 amino acids. DNA of the CDR3: TGTGCCAGCAGCGCCCTCCATGAGGGTAATTCACCCCTCCACTTT. Translated: CASSALHEGNSPLHF.

This clonotype was picked up one time. The CDR3 here is CASSPEGARGSEQYF. The CDR3 DNA reads TGTGCCAGCAGCCCCGAGGGGGCCCGAGGTTCCGAGCAGTACTTC. The rearrangement links TRBV7-9 to TRBJ2-7; the match to TRBD1 covers 7 bases. The J segment lost 6 bases and the V segment lost 5 bases, leaving 13 bases of the junction unmatched. The CDR3 loop spans 15 amino acids. Germline-derived CDR1 and CDR2 are SEHNR and FQNEAQ (reference sequence).

The chain links TRBV19 to TRBJ2-1, with TRBD2 as a possible D gene (5 bases). V was clipped by 10 bases and J by 6 bases, with 13 bases between them. This CDR3 comprises 12 residues. Per germline, CDR1 LNHDA and CDR2 SQIVND (reference sequence). CDR3 sequence (DNA): TGTGCCACGGCTAGCCGTCCCAATGAGCAGTTCTTC. As protein: CATASRPNEQFF.

This sequence joins TRBV4-3 and TRBJ2-1; D may be TRBD2 (5 bases). Per the germline V gene, CDR1 is LGHNA and CDR2 is YSLEER. V lost 0 bases and J 4 bases, leaving 16 bases between the germline ends. This CDR3 is 17 amino acids long. The CDR3 sequence: CASSQDQASGQYNEQFF. The CDR3 nucleotides are TGCGCCAGCAGCCAAGATCAGGCCAGCGGCCAATACAATGAGCAGTTCTTC.

The table lists this clonotype with a few counts. The chain employs TRBV12-3 or TRBV12-4 and TRBJ2-7; D ambiguous. This CDR3 has 15 residues. The V end lost 2 bases, the J end lost 0 bases, and 11 bases lay between the germline ends. CDR3 nucleotides: TGTGCCAGCAGTTTAAAGGGCCCGAGCTCCTACGAGCAGTACTTC. Its translation: CASSLKGPSSYEQYF.

On this clonotype itself: An end of the junction differs from the germline gene, which may be a read error. The chain has TRBV2 and TRBJ2-1; 8 bases fit TRBD1. This CDR3 is 15 amino acids long. Germline V lookup: CDR1 SNHLY, CDR2 FYNNEI. This CDR3 is CASRKRTGHYDEQFF. The CDR3, as DNA: TGTGCCAGCAGGAAACGGACAGGGCACTACGATGAGCAGTTCTTC.

A remark on this clonotype: One base away lies a much larger clone, so this may be a sequencing read error. The V call is TRBV29-1, the J call TRBJ2-5; possibly TRBD1 for D (5 bases). Trimming removed 3 bases at V and 10 bases at J, with 18 bases between. Germline CDR1 is SQVTM and CDR2 is ANQGSEA. The CDR3 totals 13 residues. In DNA, the CDR3 is TGCAGCGTTGATGCCTCAGGGCTGGACGACCAGTACTTC. Translated: CSVDASGLDDQYF.

The CDR3 is CASSQGSGSTEAFF. DNA for the CDR3: TGTGCCAGCAGCCAAGGGTCAGGGAGCACTGAAGCTTTCTTT. V usage is TRBV3-1 and J usage is TRBJ1-1; TRBD1 might be the D (5 bases). From germline, CDR1 is LGHDT and CDR2 YNNKEL (reference sequence). Deletions cut 1 base from V and 4 bases from J, with 10 bases between. The CDR3 runs to 14 residues.

This clonotype was recorded many times. This chain uses TRBV9 with TRBJ2-2; 7 bases are shared with TRBD1. Germline V lookup: CDR1 SGDLS, CDR2 YYNGEE. The V segment lost 4 bases and the J segment 13 bases; nucleotides outside the gene matches: 10. This CDR3 comprises 13 residues. CDR3 residues: CASSRDSERRLFF. CDR3 DNA sequence: TGTGCCAGCAGCCGGGACAGCGAAAGGAGGCTGTTTTTT.

The chain is built from TRBV24-1 and TRBJ1-1; D is ambiguous. Germline CDR1 reads KGHDR; CDR2 reads SFDVKD. Deletions cut 1 base from V and 7 bases from J, with 3 bases between. The CDR3 sequence is 11 residues long. The CDR3 nucleotides read TGTGCCACCAGTGATTTTTATGAAGCTTTCTTT. Residues: CATSDFYEAFF.